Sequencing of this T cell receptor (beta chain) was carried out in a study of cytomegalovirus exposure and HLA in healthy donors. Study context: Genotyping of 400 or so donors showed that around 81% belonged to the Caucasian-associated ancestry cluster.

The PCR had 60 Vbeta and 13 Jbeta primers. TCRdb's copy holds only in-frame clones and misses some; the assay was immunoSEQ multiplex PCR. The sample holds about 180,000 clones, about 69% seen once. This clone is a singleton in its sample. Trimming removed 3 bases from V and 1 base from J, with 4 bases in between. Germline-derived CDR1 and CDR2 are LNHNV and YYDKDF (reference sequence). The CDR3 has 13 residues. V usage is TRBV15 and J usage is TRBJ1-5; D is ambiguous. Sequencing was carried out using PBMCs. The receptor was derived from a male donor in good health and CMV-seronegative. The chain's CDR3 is CATSSVSNQPQHF. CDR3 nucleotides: TGTGCCACCAGCAGTGTAAGCAATCAGCCCCAGCATTTT.